The rows below give T cell receptor beta chains drawn from one sample of a study of technical replicates of blood from a handful of donors. Method: immunoSEQ multiplex PCR; TCRdb's copy keeps in-frame clones and lacks some. The sample has tens of thousands of clones; approximately 87% are singletons. The sequencing sample was made of PBMCs. The receptors shown here come from a human donor in good health. Some clones in this sample may be carry-over from other donors' samples. Both conserved end residues are part of each CDR3. The D gene is left open where the match is weak. A clone size is listed for some rows: how often the clone was seen (once, few, many), or a class if it is expanded.

J | D | V | size | CDR3 | DNA
TRBJ2-1 | TRBD2 | TRBV2 | NA | CASSVARGGNEQFF | TGTGCCAGCAGTGTGGCTCGGGGGGGCAATGAGCAGTTCTTC
TRBJ2-1 | TRBD2 | TRBV14 | once | CASSPRSGFAGGTRSYNEQFF | TGTGCCAGCAGCCCCCGGTCCGGATTTGCGGGGGGGACGAGGTCCTACAATGAGCAGTTCTTC
TRBJ2-5 | TRBD1 | TRBV2 | NA | CASSVPGQGRKETQYF | TGTGCCAGCAGTGTACCGGGACAGGGACGAAAAGAGACCCAGTACTTC
TRBJ2-1 | TRBD2 | TRBV18 | NA | CASSPGLAGDNEQFF | TGTGCCAGCTCACCCGGACTAGCGGGAGACAATGAGCAGTTCTTC
TRBJ1-2 | NA | TRBV2 | NA | CASSDQALFNYGYTF | TGTGCCAGCAGTGATCAGGCACTGTTTAACTATGGCTACACCTTC
TRBJ2-5 | TRBD2 | TRBV4-1 | NA | CASSQDRAGGRETQYF | TGCGCCAGCAGCCAAGATCGAGCGGGAGGTCGTGAGACCCAGTACTTC
TRBJ1-5 | NA | TRBV2 | NA | CASSEGRGTNQPQHF | TGTGCCAGCAGTGAAGGCAGGGGTACCAATCAGCCCCAGCATTTT
TRBJ2-7 | NA | TRBV5-1 | NA | CASSLAGAFYEQYF | TGCGCCAGCAGCTTGGCCGGAGCTTTCTACGAGCAGTACTTC
TRBJ1-1 | NA | TRBV10-3 | NA | CAITDKSNTEAFF | TGTGCCATCACGGACAAATCGAACACTGAAGCTTTCTTT
TRBJ2-1 | TRBD1 | TRBV2 | NA | CASRDQGALGNEQFF | TGTGCCAGCAGGGACCAGGGGGCGCTGGGCAATGAGCAGTTCTTC
TRBJ1-2 | NA | TRBV30 | NA | CAWTRGQGRYGYTF | TGTGCCTGGACCAGGGGCCAGGGACGGTATGGCTACACCTTC
TRBJ2-1 | TRBD2 | TRBV6-1 | NA | CASSAGRAGGNEQFF | TGTGCCAGCAGTGCCGGGAGGGCGGGGGGCAATGAGCAGTTCTTC
TRBJ2-1 | TRBD2 | TRBV7-2 | NA | CASSPRGGLMNEQFF | TGTGCCAGCAGCCCGCGGGGGGGCCTTATGAATGAGCAGTTCTTC
TRBJ2-3 | TRBD2 | TRBV10-3 | NA | CASYSGETSTDTQYF | TGTGCCAGCTACAGCGGGGAAACTAGCACAGATACGCAGTATTTT
TRBJ2-2 | NA | TRBV4-3 | NA | CASSQEWQGFKKTGELFF | TGCGCCAGCAGCCAAGAATGGCAGGGTTTTAAAAAGACCGGGGAGCTGTTTTTT
TRBJ2-7 | TRBD2 | TRBV7-9 | NA | CASSLERGVHEQYF | TGTGCCAGCAGCTTGGAGCGGGGGGTTCACGAGCAGTACTTC
TRBJ1-1 | NA | TRBV5-1 | NA | CASSLEGVLSTEAFF | TGCGCCAGCAGCTTGGAGGGGGTCCTGAGCACTGAAGCTTTCTTT
TRBJ2-5 | NA | TRBV25-1 | NA | CASSDRGRAWETQYF | TGTGCCAGCAGTGATCGTGGCAGGGCTTGGGAGACCCAGTACTTC
TRBJ1-5 | NA | TRBV5-6 | NA | CASSLVGDGQPQHF | TGTGCCAGCAGCTTGGTAGGGGATGGGCAGCCCCAGCATTTT
TRBJ2-7 | NA | TRBV10-1 | NA | CASSDQSHYEQYF | TGCGCCAGCAGTGATCAGTCCCACTACGAGCAGTACTTC
TRBJ1-6 | NA | TRBV11-3 | NA | CASSTGHQNSPLHF | TGTGCCAGCAGCACCGGACATCAAAATTCACCCCTCCACTTT
TRBJ1-2 | TRBD1 | TRBV10-3 | NA | CAISDFVDREGYGYTF | TGTGCCATCAGTGACTTCGTTGACAGGGAAGGCTATGGCTACACCTTC
TRBJ2-2 | TRBD2 | TRBV7-6 | NA | CASTQIGGAQTGELFF | TGTGCCAGCACCCAAATCGGGGGGGCCCAAACCGGGGAGCTGTTTTTT
TRBJ1-2 | NA | TRBV5-1 | NA | CASSLAGYGYTF | TGCGCCAGCAGCTTGGCCGGGTATGGCTACACCTTC
TRBJ2-5 | TRBD2 | TRBV9 | NA | CASSGERGQETQYF | TGTGCCAGCAGCGGCGAGCGGGGGCAAGAGACCCAGTACTTC
TRBJ2-5 | TRBD1 | TRBV7-9 | NA | CASSIGGTGETQYF | TGTGCCAGCAGCATAGGGGGGACAGGAGAGACCCAGTACTTC
TRBJ2-1 | NA | TRBV11-2 | NA | CASSLGVVRSLFF | TGTGCCAGCAGCTTAGGGGTGGTCCGCTCACTATTCTTC
TRBJ2-7 | NA | TRBV6-6 | NA | CASRDSGEEQYF | TGTGCCAGCAGGGATTCAGGGGAGGAGCAGTACTTC
TRBJ2-5 | NA | TRBV12-5 | NA | CASGPGHNSQETQYF | TGTGCTAGTGGCCCCGGACACAATTCCCAAGAGACCCAGTACTTC
TRBJ2-5 | TRBD2 | TRBV5-1 | NA | CASSPGTSGETQYF | TGCGCCAGCAGCCCTGGGACTAGTGGGGAGACCCAGTACTTC
TRBJ2-6 | TRBD1 | TRBV5-1 | NA | CASSQGQASSGANVLTF | TGCGCCAGCAGCCAGGGACAGGCCTCCTCTGGGGCCAACGTCCTGACTTTC
TRBJ1-3 | TRBD1 | TRBV7-6 | NA | CASSLAGQGAGNTIYF | TGTGCCAGCAGCTTAGCCGGACAGGGGGCTGGAAACACCATATATTTT
TRBJ2-7 | TRBD2 | TRBV5-1 | NA | CASSLSERERDEQYF | TGCGCCAGCAGCTTGAGCGAGCGGGAGAGGGACGAGCAGTACTTC
TRBJ2-1 | NA | TRBV2 | NA | CASTAGRSNEQFF | TGTGCCAGCACTGCGGGGAGGAGCAATGAGCAGTTCTTC
TRBJ2-7 | TRBD2 | TRBV10-3 | NA | CAISDSGVFSGPAYEQYF | TGTGCCATCAGTGACTCGGGGGTATTTAGCGGGCCCGCCTACGAGCAGTACTTC
TRBJ1-1 | NA | TRBV30 | once | CAWDRRVNTEAFF | TGTGCCTGGGACCGTCGGGTGAACACTGAAGCTTTCTTT
TRBJ1-1 | NA | TRBV7-2 | NA | CASSFDRVTEAFF | TGTGCCAGCAGCTTTGACAGAGTCACTGAAGCTTTCTTT
TRBJ2-7 | TRBD2 | TRBV2 | NA | CASSEAKSSGGWYEQYF | TGTGCCAGCAGTGAAGCGAAATCTAGCGGGGGTTGGTACGAGCAGTACTTC
TRBJ2-1 | TRBD2 | TRBV6-6 | NA | CASSRGTSEQFF | TGTGCCAGCAGTCGAGGGACTAGCGAGCAGTTCTTC
TRBJ1-4 | NA | TRBV11-1 | NA | CASSSPTRTSGKLFF | TGTGCCAGCAGCTCACCCACCCGGACCAGCGGAAAACTGTTTTTT
TRBJ2-7 | NA | TRBV4-2 | NA | CASSQGGAGSSHSYEQYF | TGTGCCAGCAGCCAAGGAGGAGCTGGGTCTAGCCACTCCTACGAGCAGTACTTC
TRBJ1-2 | NA | TRBV6-6 | NA | CASSPQGRGYTF | TGTGCCAGCAGTCCACAGGGCCGGGGCTACACCTTC
TRBJ1-1 | TRBD1 | TRBV19 | NA | CASSILGQGAEAFF | TGTGCCAGTAGTATTTTGGGACAGGGGGCCGAAGCTTTCTTT
TRBJ2-2 | NA | TRBV15 | NA | CATSRDGSGRTGELFF | TGTGCCACCAGCAGAGATGGTTCAGGGAGGACCGGGGAGCTGTTTTTT
TRBJ2-1 | TRBD1 | TRBV4-2 | NA | CASSRTTGATYNEQFF | TGTGCCAGCAGCCGCACGACAGGGGCAACCTACAATGAGCAGTTCTTC
TRBJ2-2 | TRBD2 | TRBV4-1 | NA | CASSRIRDYDSTYTGELFF | TGCGCCAGCAGCCGAATCCGGGACTACGACTCCACATACACCGGGGAGCTGTTTTTT
TRBJ2-1 | TRBD2 | TRBV19 | once | CASRPYLGGSLNEQFF | TGTGCCAGTAGGCCCTATTTGGGCGGGAGTTTGAATGAGCAGTTCTTC
TRBJ1-1 | NA | TRBV18 | NA | CASSPSQGMDTEAFF | TGTGCCAGCTCACCCTCCCAGGGGATGGACACTGAAGCTTTCTTT
TRBJ1-5 | TRBD1 | TRBV5-1 | NA | CASSLTGDNQPQHF | TGCGCCAGCAGCTTGACAGGGGACAATCAGCCCCAGCATTTT
TRBJ1-6 | NA | TRBV6-5 | NA | CASSLGRFNSPLHF | TGTGCCAGCAGTTTGGGCAGGTTCAATTCACCCCTCCACTTT
TRBJ2-7 | NA | TRBV7-2 | NA | CASSLSAGPFYEQYF | TGTGCCAGCAGCTTGTCAGCGGGCCCCTTCTACGAGCAGTACTTC
TRBJ1-2 | NA | TRBV7-9 | NA | CASSPPEGRFPYGYTF | TGTGCCAGCAGCCCACCTGAAGGCAGGTTCCCTTATGGCTACACCTTC
TRBJ2-3 | NA | TRBV6-1 | NA | CAGAQGTDTQYF | TGTGCCGGGGCACAGGGAACAGATACGCAGTATTTT
TRBJ2-7 | NA | TRBV6-5 | NA | CASSYSLSYEQYF | TGTGCCAGCAGTTACTCGCTATCCTACGAGCAGTACTTC
TRBJ1-2 | TRBD1 | TRBV2 | NA | CASRGRGQGNYGYTF | TGTGCCAGCAGAGGCCGGGGACAGGGGAACTATGGCTACACCTTC
TRBJ2-1 | NA | TRBV4-1 | NA | CASSQARGEQFF | TGCGCCAGCAGCCAAGCAAGGGGGGAGCAGTTCTTC